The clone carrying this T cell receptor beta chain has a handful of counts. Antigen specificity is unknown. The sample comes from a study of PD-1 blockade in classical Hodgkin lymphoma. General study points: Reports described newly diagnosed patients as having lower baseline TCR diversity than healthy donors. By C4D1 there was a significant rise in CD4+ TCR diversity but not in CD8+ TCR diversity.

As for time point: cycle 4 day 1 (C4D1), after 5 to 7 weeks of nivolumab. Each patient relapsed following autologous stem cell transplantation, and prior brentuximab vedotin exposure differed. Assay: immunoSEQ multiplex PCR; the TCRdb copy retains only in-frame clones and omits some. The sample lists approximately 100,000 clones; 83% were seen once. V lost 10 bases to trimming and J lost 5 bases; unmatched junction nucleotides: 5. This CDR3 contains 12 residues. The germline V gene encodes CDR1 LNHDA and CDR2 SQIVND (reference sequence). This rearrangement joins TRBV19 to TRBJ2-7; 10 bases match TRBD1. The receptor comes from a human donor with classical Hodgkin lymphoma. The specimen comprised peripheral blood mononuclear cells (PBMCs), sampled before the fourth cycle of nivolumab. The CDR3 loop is CATGTGVNEQYF. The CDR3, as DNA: TGTGCCACTGGGACAGGGGTCAACGAGCAGTACTTC.